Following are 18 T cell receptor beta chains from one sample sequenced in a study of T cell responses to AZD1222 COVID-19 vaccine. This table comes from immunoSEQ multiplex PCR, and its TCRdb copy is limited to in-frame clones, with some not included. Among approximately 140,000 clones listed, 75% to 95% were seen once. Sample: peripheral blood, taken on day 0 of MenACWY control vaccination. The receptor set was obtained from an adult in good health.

This chain's CDR3 is CASSLGQAGANVLTF. The CDR3 DNA reads TGTGCCAGCAGCCTTGGACAGGCCGGGGCCAACGTCCTGACTTTC. V gene TRBV7-3 combines with J gene TRBJ2-6; 7 bases map to TRBD1. V lost 5 bases to trimming and J lost 4 bases; unmatched junction nucleotides: 5. This CDR3 spans 15 amino acids. Per germline, CDR1 SGHTA and CDR2 FQGTGA.

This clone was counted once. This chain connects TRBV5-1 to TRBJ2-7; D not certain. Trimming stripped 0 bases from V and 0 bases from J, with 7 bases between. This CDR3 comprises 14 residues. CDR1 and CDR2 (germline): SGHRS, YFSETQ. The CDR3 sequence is CASSLETVSYEQYF. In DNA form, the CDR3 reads TGCGCCAGCAGCTTGGAAACAGTCTCCTACGAGCAGTACTTC. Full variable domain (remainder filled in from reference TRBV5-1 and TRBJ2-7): KAGVTQTPRYLIKTRGQQVTLSCSPISGHRSVSWYQQTPGQGLQFLFEYFSETQRNKGNFPGRFSGRQFSNSRSEMNVSTLELGDSALYLCASSLETVSYEQYFGPGTRLTVT.

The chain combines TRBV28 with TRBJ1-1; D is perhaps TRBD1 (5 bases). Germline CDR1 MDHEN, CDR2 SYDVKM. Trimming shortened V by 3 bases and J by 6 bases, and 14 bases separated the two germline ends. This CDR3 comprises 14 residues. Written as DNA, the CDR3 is TGTGCCAGCAGTTTGGTCTCCCCAGGGTCTGAAGCTTTCTTT. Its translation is CASSLVSPGSEAFF.

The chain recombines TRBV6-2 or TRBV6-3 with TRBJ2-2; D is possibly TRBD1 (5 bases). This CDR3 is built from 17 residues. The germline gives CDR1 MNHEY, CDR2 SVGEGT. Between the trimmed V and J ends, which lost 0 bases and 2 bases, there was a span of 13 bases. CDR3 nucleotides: TGTGCCAGCAGTTACTCGGTCTTGAGGACAAACACCGGGGAGCTGTTTTTT. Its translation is CASSYSVLRTNTGELFF.

In DNA form, the CDR3 reads TGTGCCAGCAGCCAAGATCCTCCCGGGACACCCAACACCGGGGAGCTGTTTTTT. It yields the protein CASSQDPPGTPNTGELFF. The chain combines TRBV14 with TRBJ2-2; D possibly corresponds to TRBD1 (6 bases). The V end was cut by 0 bases, the J end by 2 bases, with 16 bases between. The CDR3 has 18 residues. Germline CDR1 and CDR2: SGHDN and FVKESK.

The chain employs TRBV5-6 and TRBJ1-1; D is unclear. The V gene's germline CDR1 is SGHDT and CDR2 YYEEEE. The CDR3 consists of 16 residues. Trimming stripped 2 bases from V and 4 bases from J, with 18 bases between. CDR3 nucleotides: TGTGCCAGCAGCTTCAAAACGTCCACAGCCCGCACTGAAGCTTTCTTT. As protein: CASSFKTSTARTEAFF.

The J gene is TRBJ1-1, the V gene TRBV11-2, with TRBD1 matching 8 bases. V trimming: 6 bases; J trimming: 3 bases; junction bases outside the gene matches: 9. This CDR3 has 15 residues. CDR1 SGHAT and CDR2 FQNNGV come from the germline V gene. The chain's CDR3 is CASSYGQGLYTEAFF. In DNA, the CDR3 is TGTGCCAGCAGTTATGGACAGGGACTTTACACTGAAGCTTTCTTT.

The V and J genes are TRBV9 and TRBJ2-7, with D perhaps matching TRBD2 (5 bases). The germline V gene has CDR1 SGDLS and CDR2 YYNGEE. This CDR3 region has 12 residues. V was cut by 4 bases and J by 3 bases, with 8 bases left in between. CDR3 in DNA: TGTGCCAGCAGCCCCGGGGACTACGAGCAGTACTTC. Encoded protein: CASSPGDYEQYF. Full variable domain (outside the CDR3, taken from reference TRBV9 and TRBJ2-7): DSGVTQTPKHLITATGQRVTLRCSPRSGDLSVYWYQQSLDQGLQFLIQYYNGEERAKGNILERFSAQQFPDLHSELNLSSLELGDSALYFCASSPGDYEQYFGPGTRLTVT.

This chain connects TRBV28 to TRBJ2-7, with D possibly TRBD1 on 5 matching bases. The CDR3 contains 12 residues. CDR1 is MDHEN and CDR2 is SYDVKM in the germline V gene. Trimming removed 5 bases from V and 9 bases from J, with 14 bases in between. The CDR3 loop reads CASSPPGLVQYF. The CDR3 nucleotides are TGTGCCAGCAGTCCCCCAGGGTTGGTGCAGTACTTC.

The CDR3 sequence is CASSLEASGSYEQYF. For the CDR3, the DNA is TGTGCCAGCAGTTTAGAGGCTAGCGGGTCCTACGAGCAGTACTTC. The chain is built from TRBV28 and TRBJ2-7; 8 bases align to TRBD2. The CDR3 has 15 residues. With V trimmed by 2 bases and J by 1 base, 4 bases remained unmatched. Germline values: CDR1 MDHEN, CDR2 SYDVKM.

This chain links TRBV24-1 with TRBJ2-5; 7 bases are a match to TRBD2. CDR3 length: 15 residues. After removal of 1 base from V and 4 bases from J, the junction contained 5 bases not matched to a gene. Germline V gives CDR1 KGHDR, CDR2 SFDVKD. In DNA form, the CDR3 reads TGTGCCACCAGTGATTTTGGGGCGGGAGTAGAGACCCAGTACTTC. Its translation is CATSDFGAGVETQYF.

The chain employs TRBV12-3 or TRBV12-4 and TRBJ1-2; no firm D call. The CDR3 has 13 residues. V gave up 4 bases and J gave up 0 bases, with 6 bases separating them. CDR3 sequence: CASSSTTNYGYTF. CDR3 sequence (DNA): TGTGCCAGCAGTTCGACGACTAACTATGGCTACACCTTC.

The CDR3 here is CASSPLAKNIQYF. The CDR3 bases are TGTGCCAGCTCTCCCCTAGCCAAAAACATTCAGTACTTC. The V and J genes are TRBV27 and TRBJ2-4, with D uncertain. CDR3 length: 13 amino acids. Germline V gives CDR1 MNHEY, CDR2 SMNVEV (reference sequence). Trimming cost V 8 bases and J 0 bases, with 8 bases left between them.

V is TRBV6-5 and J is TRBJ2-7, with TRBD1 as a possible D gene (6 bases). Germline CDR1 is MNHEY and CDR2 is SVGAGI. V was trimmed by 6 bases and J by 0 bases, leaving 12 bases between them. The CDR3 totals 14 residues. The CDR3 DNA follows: TGTGCCAGCAGCCGGGACAAAAGCTCCTACGAGCAGTACTTC. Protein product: CASSRDKSSYEQYF.

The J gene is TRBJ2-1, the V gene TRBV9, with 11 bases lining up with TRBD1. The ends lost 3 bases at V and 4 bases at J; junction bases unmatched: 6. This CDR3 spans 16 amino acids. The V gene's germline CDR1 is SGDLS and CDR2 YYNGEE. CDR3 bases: TGTGCCAGCAGCGCTCGGGACAGGGGGACATACAATGAGCAGTTCTTC. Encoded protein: CASSARDRGTYNEQFF.

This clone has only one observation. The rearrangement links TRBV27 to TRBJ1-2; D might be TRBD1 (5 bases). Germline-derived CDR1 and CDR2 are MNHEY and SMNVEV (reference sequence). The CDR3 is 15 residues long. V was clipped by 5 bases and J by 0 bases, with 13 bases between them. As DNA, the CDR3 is TGTGCCAGCAGTCCCTATGGGACCTCTAACTATGGCTACACCTTC. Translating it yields CASSPYGTSNYGYTF.

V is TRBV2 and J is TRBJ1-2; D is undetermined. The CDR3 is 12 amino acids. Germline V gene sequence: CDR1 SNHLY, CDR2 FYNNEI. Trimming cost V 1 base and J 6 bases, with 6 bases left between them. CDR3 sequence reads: CASSEVGDGYTF. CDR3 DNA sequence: TGTGCCAGCAGTGAAGTCGGGGATGGCTACACCTTC.

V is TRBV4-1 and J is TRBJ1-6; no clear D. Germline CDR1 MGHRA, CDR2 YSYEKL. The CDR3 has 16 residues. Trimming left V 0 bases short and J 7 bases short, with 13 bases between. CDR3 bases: TGCGCCAGCAGCCAAGATCCGGGTTCGGGGAATTCACCCCTCCACTTT. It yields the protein CASSQDPGSGNSPLHF.